The clone carrying this T cell receptor (beta chain) has only a few counts. Its antigen is unknown. For TCR beta, libraries came from iRepertoire HTBI primers and Arm-PCR of CDR3 regions. Each CDR3 protein gets one entry after TCRdb re-called the multiplex PCR reads with MiXCR. The table lists about 420,000 distinct CDR3 sequences, 23% of them singletons, with about a quarter in the top ten. The entry originates in a study of regulatory T cells in long-lasting Graves disease. The study's findings and limits: TCR diversity in persistent Graves' patients was below that of newly diagnosed ones. Among the persistent patients, some 2,900 public clonotypes were shared, more than the approximately 970 shared among new patients.

The V gene's germline CDR1 is MNHNS and CDR2 SASEGT. The CDR3 is 17 amino acids. The germline V and J ends were trimmed by 6 bases and 0 bases, with 15 bases remaining between them. Time point in this sample: persistent/refractory GD, antithyroid drugs over 5 years with positive TRAb. RNA from PBMCs was the source of the TCR library. This chain connects TRBV6-1 to TRBJ2-6; either TRBD1 or TRBD2 may supply D (5 bases each). The clonotype was recovered from a female donor with Graves disease. The specimen comprised peripheral blood mononuclear cells (PBMCs), sampled when the disease was refractory, from a patient treated with antithyroid drugs. In DNA form, the CDR3 reads TGTGCCAGCAGACCCCGGGACGCCAGCTCTGGGGCCAACGTCCTGACTTTC. This codes for CASRPRDASSGANVLTF.